This TCR beta chain was sequenced for a study of regulatory T cells in long-lasting Graves disease (dated by TCRdb to the early 2020s). Concerning the study at large: Newly diagnosed Graves' disease patients had taken antithyroid drugs for less than 3 months. Patients with persistent Graves' disease were compared with patients with newly diagnosed Graves' disease using TCR sequencing and RNA sequencing of peripheral blood. The study was registered as a clinical trial and conducted in China. TCR sequencing covered around 13 persistent and 20 or so newly diagnosed Graves' disease patients, around 35 samples in total.

V sheds 6 bases and J sheds 0 bases, leaving 8 bases between their ends. The CDR3, cysteine through phenylalanine, is 13 amino acids long. Just CDR3 DNA is preserved here, 39 bases in frame from base 1. Library prep was done by multiplex PCR. Sequenced on an Illumina HiSeq 4000. CDR3 regions were amplified by Arm-PCR with iRepertoire HTBI primers to construct TCR beta libraries. PCR products were gel purified before sequencing. From the authors' description of their analysis: Gene usage analysis of CDR3 amino acid clonotypes used the 60 to 75 TRBV and around 13 TRBJ segments found across samples. Filtered high-quality paired reads were merged into contigs using COPE and FqMerger. Contigs were aligned with BLAST to IMGT TRBV, TRBD and TRBJ reference genes, and CDR3 was defined per IMGT. Clonotypes above 0.1% frequency were classified as highly expanded clones. Shannon entropy was used to measure repertoire diversity, and the Gini coefficient was used to measure V-J evenness. Clonotypes shared by more than one individual were considered public. TCRdb took the public reads, trimmed them with fastp at Q25, ran MiXCR for clone calling and kept in-frame beta chains. Entries that share a CDR3 protein sequence are merged under the most common genes and DNA. The V and J calls and clone size are TCRdb's, not the authors'. The sample records some 350,000 distinct CDR3 sequences, 15% to 20% of which are singletons. The ten biggest clones cover over 20% of the sample.

This clonotype appeared a few times. Its antigen is unknown. No much larger clone exists at a distance of one base, and base qualities are not known. General study outcomes and caveats: Only the TCR beta chain was sequenced and analyzed. The study examined only peripheral blood because the primary lesion, thyroid tissue, could not be accessed. Persistent patients shared more public clonotypes among themselves (more than 2,500) than newly diagnosed patients did (about 1,000). Lower TCR Shannon entropy and fewer highly expanded clones were observed in persistent Graves' disease patients than in newly diagnosed patients, which suggested clonal expansion. Persistent disease showed preferential use of TRBV28, TRBJ1-2 and TRBJ2-5, whereas newly diagnosed disease favored TRBV20-1 and TRBJ2-1. The authors acknowledged the small sample size as a limitation that may reduce accuracy.

The time point label, read with the paper, signifies: newly diagnosed GD, antithyroid drugs for less than 3 months. RNA was extracted from PBMCs in TRIzol for both TCR sequencing and RNA sequencing. The diagnosis of Graves' disease was made according to American Thyroid Association guidelines. Recruitment of patients was carried out at an endocrinology department in Xi'an, China. Each patient gave 9 to 10 milliliters of peripheral blood, collected in an EDTA anticoagulant tube. Ficoll Paque Plus density gradient separation was used to isolate PBMCs, and no additional T cell sorting was done. RNA quality was checked with an Agilent 2100 Bioanalyzer and agarose gel, and concentration with a NanoDrop 2000. These same data were also listed under a study on T cells in Graves' hyperthyroidism and ophthalmopathy. As that second paper reports: Graves' hyperthyroidism was defined as stable when no progression to ophthalmopathy occurred over 18 months of follow-up. Hyperthyroidism patients were newly diagnosed, had a disease duration of under 2 months, and were aged 18 to 65 years. Patients with uncontrolled infections, other autoimmune diseases, pregnancy or lactation were excluded. Diagnoses were based on clinical symptoms, serum thyroxine and TRAb, thyroid ultrasound and orbital computed tomography. The first round of RT-PCR for the TCR CDR3 was performed with the HTBI primer set and the Qiagen OneStep RT-PCR kit. Most expanded thyroid clonotypes (frequency above 0.001) were also detected in blood, a finding suggesting that blood repertoires may reflect thyroid immune responses. A 13 V-J signature model separated ophthalmopathy from stable hyperthyroidism, with around 91% sensitivity and just under 84% specificity in cross-validation and 80%/75% in testing. In validation, the model predicted progression to ophthalmopathy with 55% to 71% sensitivity and approximately 72% specificity, a median of about 6.7 months before onset. A discovery cohort of about a hundred patients, approximately 44 with Graves' ophthalmopathy and 57 with stable Graves' hyperthyroidism, was used to find distinguishing TCR V-J signatures. Prospective prediction of ophthalmopathy was tested in an independent validation cohort of fewer than 20 hyperthyroidism patients and 17 patients who later progressed to ophthalmopathy. The 100 discovery patients were randomly split 7:3 into training and test sets. In addition, the study compared T-cell repertoires in thyroid tissue and in blood from a handful of Graves' hyperthyroidism patients. Following sampling, methimazole starting at 30 mg daily was given to hyperthyroidism patients, and high-dose intravenous methylprednisolone was given to ophthalmopathy patients. Libraries were constructed in a second round of multiplex PCR, after which size selection and purification were carried out. The libraries were sequenced on an Illumina HiSeq2000 using paired-end 100 bp reads. SOAPnuke was used to process the raw data, throwing out any read that contained adapters or uncalled bases, had a mean Phred below 15, or lacked an exact constant-primer or identifier match. COPE v1.2.5 was used to merge the high-quality paired reads, and each unique nucleotide sequence was defined as a clonotype. Clonotypes were aligned to IMGT TRBV, TRBD and TRBJ reference segments using MiTCR v1.1. The analysis was restricted to V-J combinations with a frequency above 0.0001, which together covered over 99% of the repertoires. A TCS score was defined as the ratio between F50 (clonal expansion) and ExV (chaos), using BLOSUM62-based TCRdist between CDR3 peptides within each V-J. Welch's t-statistics and random forest reduced fewer than 600 V-J features to 10 to 15, which were used in a naive Bayes classifier (R e1071). Sample size was not statistically predetermined, and blinding of investigators to group allocation was not performed. TCR Vbeta CDR3 sequencing of 140 or so peripheral blood samples (approximately 44 ophthalmopathy, over 70 hyperthyroidism and approximately 17 progressor patients) is reported in the paper.

This material consisted of peripheral blood mononuclear cells (PBMCs), taken at new diagnosis, from a patient treated with antithyroid drugs. This receptor chain uses TRBV12-3 or TRBV12-4 and TRBJ1-2; the D gene lacks a confident call. The receptor was derived from a woman aged 18-35 years with Graves disease. Donor details come from another sample of the same person, matched by shared clones. At the DNA level, the sequence is TGTGCCAGCAGAACGGTCACTAACTATGGCTACACCTTC. It codes for CASRTVTNYGYTF.